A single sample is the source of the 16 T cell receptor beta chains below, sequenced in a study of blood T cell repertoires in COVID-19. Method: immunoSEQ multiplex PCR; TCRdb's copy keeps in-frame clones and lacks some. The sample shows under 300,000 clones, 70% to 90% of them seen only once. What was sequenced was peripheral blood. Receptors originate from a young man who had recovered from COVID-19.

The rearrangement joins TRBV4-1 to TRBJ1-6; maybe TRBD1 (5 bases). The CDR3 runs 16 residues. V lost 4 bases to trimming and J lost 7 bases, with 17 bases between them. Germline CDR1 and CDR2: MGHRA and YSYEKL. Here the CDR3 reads CASSPPGGAPNSPLHF. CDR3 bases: TGCGCCAGCAGCCCACCAGGAGGGGCGCCCAATTCACCCCTCCACTTT.

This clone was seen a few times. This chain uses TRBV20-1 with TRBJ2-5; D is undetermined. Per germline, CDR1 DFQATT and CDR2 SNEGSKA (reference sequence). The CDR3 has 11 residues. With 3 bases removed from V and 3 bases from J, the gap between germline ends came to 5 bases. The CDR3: CSASGEETQYF. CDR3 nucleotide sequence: TGCAGTGCTAGCGGAGAAGAGACCCAGTACTTC.

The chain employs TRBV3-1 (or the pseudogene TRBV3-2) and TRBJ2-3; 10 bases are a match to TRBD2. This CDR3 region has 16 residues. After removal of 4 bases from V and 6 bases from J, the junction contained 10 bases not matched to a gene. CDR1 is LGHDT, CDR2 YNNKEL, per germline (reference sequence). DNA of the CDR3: TGTGCCAGCAGCCCATATAGCGGGGGGAGTTCGGATACGCAGTATTTT. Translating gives CASSPYSGGSSDTQYF.

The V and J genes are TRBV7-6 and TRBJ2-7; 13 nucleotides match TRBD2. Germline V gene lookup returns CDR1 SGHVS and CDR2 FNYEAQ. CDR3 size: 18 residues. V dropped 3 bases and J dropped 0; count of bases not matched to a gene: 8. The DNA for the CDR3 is TGTGCCAGCAGCTTGGATCCGACTAGCGGGGGGTCCTCCTACGAGCAGTACTTC. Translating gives CASSLDPTSGGSSYEQYF.

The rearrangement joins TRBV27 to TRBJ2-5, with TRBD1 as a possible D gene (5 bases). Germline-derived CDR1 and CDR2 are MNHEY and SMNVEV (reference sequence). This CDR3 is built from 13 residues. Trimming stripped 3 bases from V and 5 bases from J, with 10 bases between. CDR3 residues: CASSLRAGETQYF. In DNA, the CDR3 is TGTGCCAGCAGTTTGAGAGCAGGGGAGACCCAGTACTTC.

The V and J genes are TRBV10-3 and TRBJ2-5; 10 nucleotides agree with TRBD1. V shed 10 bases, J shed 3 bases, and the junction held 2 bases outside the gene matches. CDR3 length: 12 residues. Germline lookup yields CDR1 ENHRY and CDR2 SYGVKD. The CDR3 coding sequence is TGTGCCAGCGGACAGGGGGAAGAGACCCAGTACTTC. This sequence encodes CASGQGEETQYF.

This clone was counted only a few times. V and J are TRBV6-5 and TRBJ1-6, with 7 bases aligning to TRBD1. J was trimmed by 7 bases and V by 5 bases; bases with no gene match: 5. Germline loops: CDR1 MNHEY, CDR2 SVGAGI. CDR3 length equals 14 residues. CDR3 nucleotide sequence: TGTGCCAGCAGTAGACAGGGAAGGAATTCACCCCTCCACTTT. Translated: CASSRQGRNSPLHF.

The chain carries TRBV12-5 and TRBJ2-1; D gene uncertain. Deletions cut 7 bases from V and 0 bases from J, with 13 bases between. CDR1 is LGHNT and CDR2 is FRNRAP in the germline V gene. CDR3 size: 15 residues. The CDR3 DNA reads TGTGCTAGTGATCTAATGACTGCCTCCTACAATGAGCAGTTCTTC. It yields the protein CASDLMTASYNEQFF. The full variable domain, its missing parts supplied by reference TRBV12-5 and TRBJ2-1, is DARVTQTPRHKVTEMGQEVTMRCQPILGHNTVFWYRQTMMQGLELLAYFRNRAPLDDSGMPKDRFSAEMPDATLATLKIQPSEPRDSAVYFCASDLMTASYNEQFFGPGTRLTVL.

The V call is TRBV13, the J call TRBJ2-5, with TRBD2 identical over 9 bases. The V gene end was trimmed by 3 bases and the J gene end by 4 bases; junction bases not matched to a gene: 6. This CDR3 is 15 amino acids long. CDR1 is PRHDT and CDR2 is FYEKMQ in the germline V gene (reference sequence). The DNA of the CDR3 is TGTGCCAGCAGCTTGACAGCGGGGGGCCTAGAGACCCAGTACTTC. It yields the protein CASSLTAGGLETQYF.

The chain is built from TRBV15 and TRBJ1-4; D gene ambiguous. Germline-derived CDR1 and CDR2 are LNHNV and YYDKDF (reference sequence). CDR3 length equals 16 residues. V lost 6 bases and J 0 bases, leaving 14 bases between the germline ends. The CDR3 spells CATSTQVVATNEKLFF. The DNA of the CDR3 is TGTGCCACCAGTACCCAGGTTGTTGCAACTAATGAAAAACTGTTTTTT.

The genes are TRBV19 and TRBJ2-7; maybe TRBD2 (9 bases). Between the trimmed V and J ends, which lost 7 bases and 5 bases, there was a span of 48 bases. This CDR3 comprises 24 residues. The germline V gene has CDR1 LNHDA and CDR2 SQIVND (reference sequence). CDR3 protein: CASNPHDRGMASGVEKEFKNEQYF. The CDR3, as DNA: TGTGCCAGTAACCCGCACGACAGGGGAATGGCTAGCGGGGTAGAGAAGGAATTTAAGAACGAGCAGTACTTC.

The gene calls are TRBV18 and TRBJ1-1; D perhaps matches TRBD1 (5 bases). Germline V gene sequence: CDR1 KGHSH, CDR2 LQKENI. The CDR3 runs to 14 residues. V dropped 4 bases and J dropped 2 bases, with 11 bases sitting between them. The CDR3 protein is CASSLRGGNTEAFF. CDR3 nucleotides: TGTGCCAGCTCACTGCGGGGGGGAAACACTGAAGCTTTCTTT.

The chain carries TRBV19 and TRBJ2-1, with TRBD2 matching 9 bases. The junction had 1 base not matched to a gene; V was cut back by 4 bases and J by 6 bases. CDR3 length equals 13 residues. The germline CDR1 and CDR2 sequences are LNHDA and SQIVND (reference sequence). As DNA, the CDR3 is TGTGCCAGTAGTACGGGACTAGCCAATGAGCAGTTCTTC. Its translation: CASSTGLANEQFF.

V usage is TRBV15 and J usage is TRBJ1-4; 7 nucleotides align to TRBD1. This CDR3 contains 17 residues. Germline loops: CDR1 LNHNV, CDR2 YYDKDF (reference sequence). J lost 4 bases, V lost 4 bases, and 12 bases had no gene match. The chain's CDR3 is CATSKAGGFYLNEKLFF. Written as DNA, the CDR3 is TGTGCCACCAGCAAAGCAGGGGGTTTCTACCTTAATGAAAAACTGTTTTTT.

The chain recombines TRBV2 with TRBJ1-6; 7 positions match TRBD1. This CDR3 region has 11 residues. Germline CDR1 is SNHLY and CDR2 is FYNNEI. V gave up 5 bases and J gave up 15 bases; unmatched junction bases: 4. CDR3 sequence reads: CASSFDRVLHF. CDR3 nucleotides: TGTGCCAGCAGTTTCGACAGGGTCCTCCACTTT.

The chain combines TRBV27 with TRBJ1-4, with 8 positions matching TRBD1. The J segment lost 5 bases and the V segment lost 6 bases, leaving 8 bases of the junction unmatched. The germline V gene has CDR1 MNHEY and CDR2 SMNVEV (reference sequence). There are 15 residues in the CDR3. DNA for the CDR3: TGTGCCAGCAGCCGGGGGGACAGGCGAAATGAAAAACTGTTTTTT. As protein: CASSRGDRRNEKLFF.